Listed below are T cell receptor beta chains from one sample, sequenced in a study of cytomegalovirus exposure and HLA in healthy donors. Only in-frame clones appear in the TCRdb table, and some are missing; sequencing was by immunoSEQ multiplex PCR. The sample shows 220,000 or so clones, around four fifths of them seen only once. Sequenced sample: PBMCs. The source is a woman aged 30 to 39 in good health and CMV-seropositive. The CDR3 runs from the conserved cysteine through the conserved F or W. A D gene is named only where the DNA matches it firmly. Part of the rows lack a size; the others show once, few, many or a class for expanded clones.

J gene: TRBJ2-5; clone size: .; V gene: TRBV7-8; D gene: TRBD2; CDR3 DNA: TGTGCCAGCAGCCGAGGGACTCAGGGAGGGGAGACCCAGTACTTC; CDR3 protein: CASSRGTQGGETQYF
J gene: TRBJ1-4; clone size: .; V gene: TRBV28; D gene: .; CDR3 DNA: TGTGCCAGCAGTTTAGTGGGGCATGAAAAACTGTTTTTT; CDR3 protein: CASSLVGHEKLFF
J gene: TRBJ2-4; clone size: .; V gene: TRBV4-1; D gene: .; CDR3 DNA: TGCGCCAGCAGCCCGCCGTTGGAAGGTCCCGGGAAAAACATTCAGTACTTC; CDR3 protein: CASSPPLEGPGKNIQYF
J gene: TRBJ2-7; clone size: .; V gene: TRBV5-1; D gene: .; CDR3 DNA: TGCGCCAGCAGCTTATACACACACTACGAGCAGTACTTC; CDR3 protein: CASSLYTHYEQYF
J gene: TRBJ2-1; clone size: .; V gene: TRBV29-1; D gene: .; CDR3 DNA: TGCAGCGTTGTACAGGTGGGAGCTCGTGAGCAGTTCTTC; CDR3 protein: CSVVQVGAREQFF
J gene: TRBJ2-7; clone size: once; V gene: TRBV6-6; D gene: .; CDR3 DNA: TGTGCCAGCACCCGCACCGACAGTTACGAGCAGTACTTC; CDR3 protein: CASTRTDSYEQYF
J gene: TRBJ2-3; clone size: .; V gene: TRBV27; D gene: .; CDR3 DNA: TGTGCCAGCAGTTCACCGACAACCCGCACAGATACGCAGTATTTT; CDR3 protein: CASSSPTTRTDTQYF
J gene: TRBJ2-7; clone size: .; V gene: TRBV10-3; D gene: TRBD2; CDR3 DNA: TGTGCCATCAGTGGGTGGACTAGCGTCTACGAGCAGTACTTC; CDR3 protein: CAISGWTSVYEQYF
J gene: TRBJ1-1; clone size: .; V gene: TRBV11-3; D gene: .; CDR3 DNA: TGTGCCAGCAGCGTACGGGGAGGGGGTTCGAACACTGAAGCTTTCTTT; CDR3 protein: CASSVRGGGSNTEAFF
J gene: TRBJ2-1; clone size: .; V gene: TRBV7-8; D gene: .; CDR3 DNA: TGTGCCAGCATCACAGCGAACGATAACTCCTACAATGAGCAGTTCTTC; CDR3 protein: CASITANDNSYNEQFF
J gene: TRBJ2-3; clone size: .; V gene: TRBV30; D gene: .; CDR3 DNA: TGTGCCTGGACTCCTGCCGAAGGAGCTCTAGGGCAGTATTTT; CDR3 protein: CAWTPAEGALGQYF
J gene: TRBJ1-2; clone size: few; V gene: TRBV29-1; D gene: .; CDR3 DNA: TGCAGCTCCCAGGCGGGGGGTGGCTACACCTTC; CDR3 protein: CSSQAGGGYTF
J gene: TRBJ1-1; clone size: .; V gene: TRBV27; D gene: .; CDR3 DNA: TGTGCCAGCAGTTTATTTTGGAACACTGAAGCTTTCTTT; CDR3 protein: CASSLFWNTEAFF
J gene: TRBJ1-2; clone size: .; V gene: TRBV6-5; D gene: TRBD1; CDR3 DNA: TGTGCCAGCAGGGCGGACAGGGAATATGGCTACACCTTC; CDR3 protein: CASRADREYGYTF
J gene: TRBJ1-1; clone size: .; V gene: TRBV11-1; D gene: TRBD1; CDR3 DNA: TGTGCCAGCAGTTTAAGTACCGAGACAGGGCTCTGGAGCTCTGAAGCTTTCTTT; CDR3 protein: CASSLSTETGLWSSEAFF
J gene: TRBJ2-5; clone size: .; V gene: TRBV5-6; D gene: TRBD2; CDR3 DNA: TGTGCCAGCAGCGGCCGGGGACTAGGGGAGACCCAGTACTTC; CDR3 protein: CASSGRGLGETQYF
J gene: TRBJ1-1; clone size: once; V gene: TRBV6-1; D gene: .; CDR3 DNA: TGTGCCAGCAGGGGTCGGAGTTTTTACACTGAAGCTTTCTTT; CDR3 protein: CASRGRSFYTEAFF
J gene: TRBJ2-7; clone size: .; V gene: TRBV7-9; D gene: TRBD2; CDR3 DNA: TGTGCCAGCAGCCCCCGAAAGGGAGCGGGAGTAAGCGAGCAGTACTTC; CDR3 protein: CASSPRKGAGVSEQYF
J gene: TRBJ1-4; clone size: .; V gene: TRBV6-1; D gene: .; CDR3 DNA: TGTGCCAGCAGTGAAATTCCGGGACTTGGGGGTGAAAAACTGTTTTTT; CDR3 protein: CASSEIPGLGGEKLFF
J gene: TRBJ1-1; clone size: .; V gene: TRBV6-1; D gene: TRBD1; CDR3 DNA: TGTGCCAGCAGATGGGACAGGGGAAGTTCTAGTGAAGCTTTCTTT; CDR3 protein: CASRWDRGSSSEAFF
J gene: TRBJ1-5; clone size: once; V gene: TRBV10-3; D gene: TRBD1; CDR3 DNA: TGTGCCATCAGACAGGGGGCCGATCAGCCCCAGCATTTT; CDR3 protein: CAIRQGADQPQHF
J gene: TRBJ1-5; clone size: once; V gene: TRBV2; D gene: .; CDR3 DNA: TGTGCCACCGCGACTGGAGGCAATCAGCCCCAGCATTTT; CDR3 protein: CATATGGNQPQHF
J gene: TRBJ2-7; clone size: .; V gene: TRBV29-1; D gene: TRBD1; CDR3 DNA: TGCAGCGTTGAGACCGACAGGGGGCTCACCTACGAGCAGTACTTC; CDR3 protein: CSVETDRGLTYEQYF
J gene: TRBJ1-2; clone size: .; V gene: TRBV29-1; D gene: TRBD1; CDR3 DNA: TGCAGCGTTGAAGGAGACAGGGACTATGGCTACACCTTC; CDR3 protein: CSVEGDRDYGYTF
J gene: TRBJ2-7; clone size: .; V gene: TRBV9; D gene: .; CDR3 DNA: TGTGCCAGCAGCGTAGTGGGGGGAGAGCAGTACTTC; CDR3 protein: CASSVVGGEQYF
J gene: TRBJ2-2; clone size: few; V gene: TRBV5-5; D gene: .; CDR3 DNA: TGTGCCAGCGCCCCCCTGGGGGGAATGGGTACCGGGGAGCTGTTTTTT; CDR3 protein: CASAPLGGMGTGELFF
J gene: TRBJ1-1; clone size: once; V gene: TRBV10-1; D gene: .; CDR3 DNA: TGCGCCAGCAGTGACACCCTTGAGAGGGGAGGGGCTTTCTTT; CDR3 protein: CASSDTLERGGAFF
J gene: TRBJ2-1; clone size: .; V gene: TRBV13; D gene: TRBD2; CDR3 DNA: TGTGCCAGCAGCCACGCCGAGACTAGCGTCTACAATGAGCAGTTCTTC; CDR3 protein: CASSHAETSVYNEQFF
J gene: TRBJ2-7; clone size: .; V gene: TRBV4-1; D gene: TRBD1; CDR3 DNA: TGCGCCAGCAGCCAAACCACGACAGGGTGGCGCAACGAGCAGTACTTC; CDR3 protein: CASSQTTTGWRNEQYF
J gene: TRBJ2-2; clone size: once; V gene: TRBV18; D gene: TRBD2; CDR3 DNA: TGTGCCAGCTCACCACCGGCGGGAGGGCCGGTAACCGGGGAGCTGTTTTTT; CDR3 protein: CASSPPAGGPVTGELFF
J gene: TRBJ2-2; clone size: .; V gene: TRBV5-4; D gene: .; CDR3 DNA: TGTGCCAGCAGCTTGCCGGGGGCGGCGAACACCGGGGAGCTGTTTTTT; CDR3 protein: CASSLPGAANTGELFF
J gene: TRBJ1-2; clone size: .; V gene: TRBV29-1; D gene: .; CDR3 DNA: TGCAGCGTTGAAGGCGTAGGCAGTACTAACTATGGCTACACCTTC; CDR3 protein: CSVEGVGSTNYGYTF
J gene: TRBJ2-1; clone size: .; V gene: TRBV18; D gene: .; CDR3 DNA: TGTGCCAGCTCACCTACTTACACTGTAGACTCCTACAATGAGCAGTTCTTC; CDR3 protein: CASSPTYTVDSYNEQFF
J gene: TRBJ1-5; clone size: few; V gene: TRBV15; D gene: .; CDR3 DNA: TGTGCCACCAGCAGTGAACGGACTTTTCGGAGCAATCAGCCCCAGCATTTT; CDR3 protein: CATSSERTFRSNQPQHF
J gene: TRBJ1-1; clone size: few; V gene: TRBV7-9; D gene: .; CDR3 DNA: TGTGCCAGCAGCTTAACCGACAACACTGAAGCTTTCTTT; CDR3 protein: CASSLTDNTEAFF
J gene: TRBJ1-2; clone size: .; V gene: TRBV15; D gene: TRBD1; CDR3 DNA: TGTGCCACCAGCAGACCGCGGGACAGCCGAGGGAACTATGGCTACACCTTC; CDR3 protein: CATSRPRDSRGNYGYTF
J gene: TRBJ1-2; clone size: .; V gene: TRBV5-6; D gene: TRBD1; CDR3 DNA: TGTGCCAGCAGCGCGGGGACAGGGCTAGGGGGCTACACCTTC; CDR3 protein: CASSAGTGLGGYTF